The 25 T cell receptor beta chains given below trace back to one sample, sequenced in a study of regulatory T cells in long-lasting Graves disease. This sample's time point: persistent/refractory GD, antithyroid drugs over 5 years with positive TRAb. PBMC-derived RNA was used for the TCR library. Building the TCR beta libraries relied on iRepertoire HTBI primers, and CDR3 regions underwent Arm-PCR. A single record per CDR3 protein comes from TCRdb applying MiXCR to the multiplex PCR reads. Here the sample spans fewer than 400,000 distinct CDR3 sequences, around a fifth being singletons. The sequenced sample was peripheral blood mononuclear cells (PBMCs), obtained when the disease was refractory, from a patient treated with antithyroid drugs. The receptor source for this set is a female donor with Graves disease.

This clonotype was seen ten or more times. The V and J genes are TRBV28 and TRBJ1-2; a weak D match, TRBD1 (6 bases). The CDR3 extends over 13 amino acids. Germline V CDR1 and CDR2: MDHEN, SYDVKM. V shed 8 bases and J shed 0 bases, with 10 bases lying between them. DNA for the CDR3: TGTGCCAGCTATGGGGGGCCTAACTATGGCTACACCTTC. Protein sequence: CASYGGPNYGYTF.

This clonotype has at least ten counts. The CDR3 sequence is CASSRQPQHF. DNA for the CDR3: TGTGCCAGCAGTAGACAGCCCCAGCATTTT. This rearrangement joins TRBV6-1 to TRBJ1-5, with no clear D. Germline loops: CDR1 MNHNS, CDR2 SASEGT. The CDR3 extends over 10 amino acids. The V end lost 5 bases, the J end lost 7 bases, and 3 bases lay between the germline ends.

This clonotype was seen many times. CDR3 nucleotide sequence: TGTGCCAGCAGCTTAATTCCAGGGGGCCTGGTCCAACCCCCGAACACTGAAGCTTTCTTT. It specifies CASSLIPGGLVQPPNTEAFF. The chain carries TRBV7-2 and TRBJ1-1, with 8 bases identical to TRBD1. Trimming took 2 bases from V and 1 from J; bases not matched to a gene: 18. In germline, CDR1 is SGHTA, CDR2 FQGNSA. This CDR3 is 20 amino acids long.

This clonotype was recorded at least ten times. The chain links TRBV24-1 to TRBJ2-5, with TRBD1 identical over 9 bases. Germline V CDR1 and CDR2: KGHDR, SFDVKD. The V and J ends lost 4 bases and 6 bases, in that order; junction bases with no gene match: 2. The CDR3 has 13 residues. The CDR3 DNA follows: TGTGCCACCAGTGACGGACAGGGGAAGACCCAGTACTTC. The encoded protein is CATSDGQGKTQYF.

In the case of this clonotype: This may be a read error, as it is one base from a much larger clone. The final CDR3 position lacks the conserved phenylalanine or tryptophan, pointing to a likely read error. DNA of the CDR3: TGTGCTAGCAGCTTAAACGAGGGAAGAGAAGAGACCCAGTACCTC. Its translation: CASSLNEGREETQYL. The chain carries TRBV7-7 and TRBJ2-5, with a weak D call TRBD2 (5 bases). Germline V gene lookup returns CDR1 SSHAT and CDR2 FNYEAQ (reference sequence). This CDR3 is 15 amino acids long.

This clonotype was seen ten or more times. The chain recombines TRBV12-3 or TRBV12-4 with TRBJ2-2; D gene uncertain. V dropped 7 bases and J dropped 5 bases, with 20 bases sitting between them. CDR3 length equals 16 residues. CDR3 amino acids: CASTQSGSGETGELFF. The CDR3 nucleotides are TGTGCCAGCACTCAATCCGGGTCTGGGGAAACCGGGGAGCTGTTTTTT.

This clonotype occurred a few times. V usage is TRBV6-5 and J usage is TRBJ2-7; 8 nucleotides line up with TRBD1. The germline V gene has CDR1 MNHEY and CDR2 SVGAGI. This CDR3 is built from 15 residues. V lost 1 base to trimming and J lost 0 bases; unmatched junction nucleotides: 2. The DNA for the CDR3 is TGTGCCAGCAGTTACTATACAGGGGGCTCCTACGAGCAGTACTTC. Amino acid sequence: CASSYYTGGSYEQYF.

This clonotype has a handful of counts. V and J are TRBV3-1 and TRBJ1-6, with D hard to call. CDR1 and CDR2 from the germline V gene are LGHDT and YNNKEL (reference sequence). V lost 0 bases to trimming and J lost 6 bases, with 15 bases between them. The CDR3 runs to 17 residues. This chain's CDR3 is CASSQDPWQNGNSPLHF. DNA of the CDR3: TGTGCCAGCAGCCAAGATCCGTGGCAGAACGGTAATTCACCCCTCCACTTT.

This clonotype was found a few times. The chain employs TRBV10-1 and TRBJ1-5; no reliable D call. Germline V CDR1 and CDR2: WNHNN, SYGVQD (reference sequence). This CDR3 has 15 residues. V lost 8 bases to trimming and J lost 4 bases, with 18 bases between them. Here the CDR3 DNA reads TGCGCCAGCCCATCCCCGGACCGGGAAAATCAGCCCCAGCATTTT. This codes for CASPSPDRENQPQHF.

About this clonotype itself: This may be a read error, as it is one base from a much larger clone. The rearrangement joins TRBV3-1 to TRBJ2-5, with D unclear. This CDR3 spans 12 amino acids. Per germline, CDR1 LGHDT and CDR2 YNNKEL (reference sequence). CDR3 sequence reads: CASSQVREAQYF. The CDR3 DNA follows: TGTGCCAGCAGCCAAGTCAGAGAGGCCCAGTACTTC.

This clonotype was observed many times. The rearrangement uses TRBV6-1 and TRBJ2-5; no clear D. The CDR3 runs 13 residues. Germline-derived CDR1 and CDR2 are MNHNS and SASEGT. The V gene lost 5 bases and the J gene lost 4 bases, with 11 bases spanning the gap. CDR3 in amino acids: CASSTQVGETQYF. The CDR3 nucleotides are TGTGCCAGCAGTACCCAGGTGGGAGAGACCCAGTACTTC.

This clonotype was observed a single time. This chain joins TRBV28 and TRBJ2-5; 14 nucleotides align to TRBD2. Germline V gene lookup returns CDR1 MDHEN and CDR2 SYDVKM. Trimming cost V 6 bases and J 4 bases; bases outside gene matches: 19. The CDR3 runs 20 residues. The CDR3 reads CASSQVRGLAGGGQRETQYF. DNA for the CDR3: TGTGCCAGCAGCCAAGTTCGTGGACTAGCGGGAGGAGGGCAGAGAGAGACCCAGTACTTC.

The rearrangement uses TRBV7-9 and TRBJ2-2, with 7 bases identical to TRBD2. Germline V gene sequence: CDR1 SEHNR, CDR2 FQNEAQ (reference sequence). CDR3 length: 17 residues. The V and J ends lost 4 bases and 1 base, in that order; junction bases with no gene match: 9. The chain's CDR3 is CASSSDRREWNTGELFF. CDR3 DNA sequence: TGTGCCAGCAGCTCAGATCGGCGGGAGTGGAACACCGGGGAGCTGTTTTTT.

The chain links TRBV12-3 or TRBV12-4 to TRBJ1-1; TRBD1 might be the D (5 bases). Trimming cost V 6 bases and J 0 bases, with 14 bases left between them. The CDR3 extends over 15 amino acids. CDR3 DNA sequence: TGTGCCAGCAGAAACCCCGGGACCGTGAACACTGAAGCTTTCTTT. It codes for CASRNPGTVNTEAFF.

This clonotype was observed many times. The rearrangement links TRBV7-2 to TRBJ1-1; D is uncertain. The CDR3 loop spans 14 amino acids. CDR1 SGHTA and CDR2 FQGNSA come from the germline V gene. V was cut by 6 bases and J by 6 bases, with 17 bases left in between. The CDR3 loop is CASSTTLTSAEAFF. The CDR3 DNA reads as TGTGCCAGCAGTACTACCCTCACTAGCGCTGAAGCTTTCTTT.

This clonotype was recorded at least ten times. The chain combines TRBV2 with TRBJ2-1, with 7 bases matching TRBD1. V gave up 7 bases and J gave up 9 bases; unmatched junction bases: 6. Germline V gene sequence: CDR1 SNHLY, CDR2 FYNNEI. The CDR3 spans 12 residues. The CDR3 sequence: CASIWKGAEQFF. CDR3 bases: TGTGCCAGCATCTGGAAGGGGGCTGAGCAGTTCTTC.

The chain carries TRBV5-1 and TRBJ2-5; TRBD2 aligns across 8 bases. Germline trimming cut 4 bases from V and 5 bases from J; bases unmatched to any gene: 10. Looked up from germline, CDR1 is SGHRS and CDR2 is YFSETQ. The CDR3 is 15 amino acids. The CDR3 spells CASSLSGTRRETQYF. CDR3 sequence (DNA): TGCGCCAGCAGCCTCTCCGGGACTAGGAGGGAGACCCAGTACTTC.

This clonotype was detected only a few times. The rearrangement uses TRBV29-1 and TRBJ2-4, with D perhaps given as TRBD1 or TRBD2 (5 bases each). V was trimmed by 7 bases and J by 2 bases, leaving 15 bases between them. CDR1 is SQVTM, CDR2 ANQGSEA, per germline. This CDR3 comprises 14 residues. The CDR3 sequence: CSALRGGSKNIQYF. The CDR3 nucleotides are TGCAGCGCTCTTCGGGGCGGGTCCAAAAACATTCAGTACTTC. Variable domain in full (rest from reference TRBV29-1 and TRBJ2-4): SAVISQKPSRDICQRGTSLTIQCQVDSQVTMMFWYRQQPGQSLTLIATANQGSEATYESGFVIDKFPISRPNLTFSTLTVSNMSPEDSSIYLCSALRGGSKNIQYFGAGTRLSVL.

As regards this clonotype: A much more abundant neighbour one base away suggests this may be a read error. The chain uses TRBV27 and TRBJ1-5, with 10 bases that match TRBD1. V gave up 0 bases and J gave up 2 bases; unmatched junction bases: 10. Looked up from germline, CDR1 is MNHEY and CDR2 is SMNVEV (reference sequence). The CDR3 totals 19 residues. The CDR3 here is CASSLSPRQGAEGNQPQHF. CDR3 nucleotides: TGTGCCAGCAGTTTATCTCCGAGACAGGGGGCCGAGGGCAATCAGCCCCAGCATTTT.

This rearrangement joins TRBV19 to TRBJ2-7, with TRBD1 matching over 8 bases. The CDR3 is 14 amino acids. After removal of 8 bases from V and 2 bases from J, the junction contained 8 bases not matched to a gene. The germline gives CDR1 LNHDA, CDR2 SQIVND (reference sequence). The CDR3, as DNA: TGTGCCAGTCGAGGCGGACAGGGTCCCTACGAGCAGTACTTC. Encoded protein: CASRGGQGPYEQYF.

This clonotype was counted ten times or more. CDR3 residues: CASSLARGQPQHF. The DNA for the CDR3 is TGTGCCAGCAGTTTAGCGAGGGGGCAGCCCCAGCATTTT. The chain recombines TRBV12-3 or TRBV12-4 with TRBJ1-5; D perhaps matches TRBD1 (6 bases). The CDR3 totals 13 residues. Trimming left V 0 bases short and J 7 bases short, with 7 bases between.

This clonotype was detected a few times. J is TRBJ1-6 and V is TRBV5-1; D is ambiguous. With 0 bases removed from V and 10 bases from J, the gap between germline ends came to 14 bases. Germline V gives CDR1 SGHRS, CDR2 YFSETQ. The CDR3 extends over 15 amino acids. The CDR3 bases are TGCGCCAGCAGCTTGGACCCGAATGTGGGGTCACCCCTCCACTTT. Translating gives CASSLDPNVGSPLHF.

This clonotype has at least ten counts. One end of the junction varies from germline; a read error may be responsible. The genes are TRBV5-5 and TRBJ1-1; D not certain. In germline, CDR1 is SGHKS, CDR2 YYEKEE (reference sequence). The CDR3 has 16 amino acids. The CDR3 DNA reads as TGTGCCAGCAGTTTGGGTCTTCCCCTCTTGAACACTGAAGCTTTCTTT. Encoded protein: CASSLGLPLLNTEAFF.

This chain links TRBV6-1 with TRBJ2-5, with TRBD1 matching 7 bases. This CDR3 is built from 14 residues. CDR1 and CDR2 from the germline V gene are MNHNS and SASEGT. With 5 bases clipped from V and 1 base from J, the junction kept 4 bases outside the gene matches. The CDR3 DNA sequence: TGTGCCAGCAGTCCACAGGGGACCCAAGAGACCCAGTACTTC. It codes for CASSPQGTQETQYF.

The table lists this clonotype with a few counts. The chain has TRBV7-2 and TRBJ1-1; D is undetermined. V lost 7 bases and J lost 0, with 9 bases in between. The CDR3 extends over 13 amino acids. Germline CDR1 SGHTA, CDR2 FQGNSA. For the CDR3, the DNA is TGTGCCAGCACCCCCCAGGTGAACACTGAAGCTTTCTTT. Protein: CASTPQVNTEAFF.